This T cell receptor (beta chain) was obtained from a study of blood T cell repertoires in COVID-19. Study-wide background: The United States, Italy and Spain provided the acute and convalescent COVID-19 samples. T cells, B-cell-depleted T cells, or PBMCs provided the cDNA or gDNA that served as material.

In the original analysis: Cell counts per sample came from amplifying reference gene primers. Assay: immunoSEQ multiplex PCR; the TCRdb copy retains only in-frame clones and omits some. D and trimming were read from the DNA, whereas the V and J calls and clone size are those reported in that table. This table holds under 300,000 clones, about 90% found once. Per the germline V gene, CDR1 is WSHSY and CDR2 is SAAADI. Trimming shortened V by 6 bases and J by 2 bases, and 14 bases separated the two germline ends. This CDR3 comprises 14 residues. Patients from Seattle were sampled longitudinally, starting during active infection.

The J gene is TRBJ2-7, the V gene TRBV10-2; D possibly corresponds to TRBD2 (6 bases). The sample taken for sequencing was peripheral blood. This TCR was recovered from a woman under 40 with COVID-19, enrolled during active disease. Here the CDR3 reads CASSGTFSTYEQYF. The CDR3 region has the DNA TGCGCCAGCAGCGGGACTTTTTCTACCTACGAGCAGTACTTC.